This entry lists 10 T cell receptor beta chains sequenced from one sample in a study of T cells in Graves' hyperthyroidism and ophthalmopathy. The CDR3 regions of TCR beta were amplified from RNA transcripts. The HTBI set primed first-round TCR CDR3 RT-PCR. TCRdb re-analysed the multiplex PCR reads in MiXCR, keeping a single row per CDR3 protein. The sample consists of approximately 610,000 distinct CDR3 sequences, 16% of them appearing once. Sequencing was carried out using blood. The receptors originated from a young woman with Graves' hyperthyroidism.

This clonotype was seen only a few times. This chain uses TRBV7-9 with TRBJ1-2; D is possibly TRBD1 (5 bases). Trimming stripped 6 bases from V and 4 bases from J, with 12 bases between. CDR3 length equals 13 residues. CDR1 SEHNR and CDR2 FQNEAQ come from the germline V gene (reference sequence). The CDR3 here is CASSTGGGYGYTF. Here the CDR3 DNA reads TGTGCCAGCAGTACAGGAGGAGGCTATGGCTACACCTTC.

The CDR3 coding sequence is TGTGCCAGCAGCTTCTCCGGATTAGCTCAGACCCAGTACTTC. Translated, it gives CASSFSGLAQTQYF. V and J are TRBV7-9 and TRBJ2-5; D not certain. Trimming left V 3 bases short and J 6 bases short, with 14 bases between. CDR1 is SEHNR, CDR2 FQNEAQ, per germline (reference sequence). The CDR3 consists of 14 residues.

The chain couples TRBV7-2 to TRBJ2-1; D ambiguous. Trimming removed 3 bases at V and 0 bases at J, with 9 bases between. This CDR3 comprises 15 residues. From germline, CDR1 is SGHTA and CDR2 FQGNSA. This CDR3 reads CASSFRRSSYNEQFF. In DNA, the CDR3 is TGTGCCAGCAGCTTTAGGAGAAGCTCCTACAATGAGCAGTTCTTC.

This clonotype has more than one count but fewer than ten. V and J are TRBV7-9 and TRBJ1-2; 9 bases fit TRBD1. Trimming removed 5 bases from V and 1 base from J; junction bases left unmatched: 5. This CDR3 has 15 residues. CDR1 SEHNR and CDR2 FQNEAQ come from the germline V gene (reference sequence). CDR3 nucleotide sequence: TGTGCCAGCAGCCAGGGGGGACAGGGTAACTATGGCTACACCTTC. The encoded protein is CASSQGGQGNYGYTF.

This clonotype was picked up many times. The chain carries TRBV2 and TRBJ1-2, with 8 bases identical to TRBD1. Per germline, CDR1 SNHLY and CDR2 FYNNEI. The length of the CDR3 is 14 residues. V was clipped by 6 bases and J by 6 bases; unmatched bases: 9. The CDR3 here is CASSRSRGPDGYTF. As DNA, the CDR3 is TGTGCCAGCAGCCGTTCCAGGGGGCCCGATGGCTACACCTTC.

This clonotype was detected ten times or more. The chain's CDR3 is CASSGTPGDQPQHF. The CDR3 nucleotides read TGTGCCAGCAGTGGGACACCCGGGGATCAGCCCCAGCATTTT. The chain uses TRBV12-3 or TRBV12-4 and TRBJ1-5; D may be TRBD1 (6 bases). The CDR3 sequence is 14 residues long. The germline V and J ends were trimmed by 5 bases and 5 bases, with 13 bases remaining between them.

This chain connects TRBV5-1 to TRBJ2-5; 8 bases match TRBD1. The CDR3 loop spans 15 amino acids. The junction had 7 bases not matched to a gene; V was cut back by 4 bases and J by 2 bases. Germline CDR1 SGHRS, CDR2 YFSETQ. CDR3 nucleotides: TGCGCCAGCAGCCCTGGGGGACAGGCTCAAGAGACCCAGTACTTC. Its translation: CASSPGGQAQETQYF.

V and J are TRBV7-2 and TRBJ2-1, with 14 nucleotides matching TRBD2. J was trimmed by 4 bases and V by 7 bases; bases with no gene match: 6. Per germline, CDR1 SGHTA and CDR2 FQGNSA. The CDR3 covers 16 residues. The CDR3 DNA sequence: TGTGCCAGCAACTCGAGACTAGCGGGGGGGTACAATGAGCAGTTCTTC. It is translated as CASNSRLAGGYNEQFF.

This clonotype was found many times. The rearrangement links TRBV6-1 to TRBJ1-1; the D gene is possibly TRBD1 (6 bases). This CDR3 is built from 12 residues. The germline V gene has CDR1 MNHNS and CDR2 SASEGT. Deletions cut 5 bases from V and 7 bases from J, with 11 bases between. The CDR3 DNA sequence: TGTGCCAGCAGTCCGGACAGTTTTGAAGCTTTCTTT. Residues: CASSPDSFEAFF.

Here the CDR3 reads CASSIGDRRDTQYF. The CDR3 DNA reads as TGTGCCAGTAGTATAGGAGACAGAAGAGATACGCAGTATTTT. The gene calls are TRBV19 and TRBJ2-3; TRBD1 might be the D (5 bases). Trimming shortened V by 1 base and J by 5 bases, and 10 bases separated the two germline ends. This CDR3 region has 14 residues. The germline V gene has CDR1 LNHDA and CDR2 SQIVND (reference sequence). The full variable domain, its missing parts supplied by reference TRBV19 and TRBJ2-3, is DGGITQSPKYLFRKEGQNVTLSCEQNLNHDAMYWYRQDPGQGLRLIYYSQIVNDFQKGDIAEGYSVSREKKESFPLTVTSAQKNPTAFYLCASSIGDRRDTQYFGPGTRLTVL.